The next 10 T cell receptor beta chains were all read from a single sample in a study of cytomegalovirus exposure and HLA in healthy donors. In the PCR, 60 Vbeta and 13 Jbeta primers were used. The assay was immunoSEQ multiplex PCR, and TCRdb's table has in-frame clones only and misses some. Of 140,000 to 150,000 clones listed, more than 75% are singletons. The sequenced sample consisted of PBMCs. These TCRs come from a female donor in good health and CMV-seronegative.

CDR3 nucleotide sequence: TGCAGCGTTCGAGACAGTGCATCCAAAAACATTCAGTACTTC. It is translated as CSVRDSASKNIQYF. J is TRBJ2-4 and V is TRBV29-1; possibly TRBD1 for D (5 bases). CDR1 and CDR2 from the germline V gene are SQVTM and ANQGSEA. The V and J ends lost 5 bases and 2 bases respectively, with 13 bases between them. This CDR3 is built from 14 residues.

CDR3 loop: CASSVGMASGSEVTQYF. The CDR3 DNA reads as TGTGCCAGCAGCGTAGGTATGGCTAGCGGGAGTGAAGTGACGCAGTATTTT. The chain is built from TRBV9 and TRBJ2-3, with TRBD2 matching 10 bases. The J segment lost 9 bases and the V segment lost 0 bases, leaving 13 bases of the junction unmatched. The CDR3 consists of 17 residues. The germline V gene has CDR1 SGDLS and CDR2 YYNGEE.

This chain connects TRBV30 to TRBJ2-5, with D tentatively TRBD1 (6 bases). Trimming took off 3 bases at V and 4 bases at J, with 18 bases between the two ends. Germline lookup yields CDR1 GTSNPN and CDR2 SVGIG (reference sequence). This CDR3 spans 15 amino acids. The CDR3 is CAWSEGGPMLETQYF. For the CDR3, the DNA is TGTGCCTGGAGCGAAGGGGGACCCATGCTAGAGACCCAGTACTTC.

This sequence joins TRBV28 and TRBJ1-4, with D possibly TRBD1 on 6 matching bases. Deletions cut 6 bases from V and 6 bases from J, with 14 bases between. The CDR3 length is 14 residues. Germline V gives CDR1 MDHEN, CDR2 SYDVKM. As DNA, the CDR3 is TGTGCCAGCAGGCGGGCGGGGGGCTATGAAAAACTGTTTTTT. Translated: CASRRAGGYEKLFF. The complete variable domain, with remaining parts taken from reference TRBV28 and TRBJ1-4, reads DVKVTQSSRYLVKRTGEKVFLECVQDMDHENMFWYRQDPGLGLRLIYFSYDVKMKEKGDIPEGYSVSREKKERFSLILESASTNQTSMYLCASRRAGGYEKLFFGSGTQLSVL.

The chain recombines TRBV30 with TRBJ1-3; D ambiguous. The germline V gene has CDR1 GTSNPN and CDR2 SVGIG (reference sequence). The CDR3 is made up of 12 amino acids. V lost 4 bases and J 4 bases, leaving 8 bases between the germline ends. This CDR3 is CAWTVGGNTIYF. CDR3 in DNA: TGTGCCTGGACTGTGGGCGGAAACACCATATATTTT.

The chain is built from TRBV7-8 and TRBJ2-7; 8 nucleotides agree with TRBD2. The CDR3 extends over 15 amino acids. The J segment lost 1 base and the V segment lost 5 bases, leaving 7 bases of the junction unmatched. Germline CDR1 SGHVS, CDR2 FQNEAQ. The CDR3 sequence: CASSPRTSFSYEQYF. As DNA, the CDR3 is TGTGCCAGCAGCCCCAGGACTAGCTTTTCCTACGAGCAGTACTTC.

The V gene is TRBV6-5, the J gene TRBJ1-1, with 10 bases lining up with TRBD1. The germline CDR1 and CDR2 sequences are MNHEY and SVGAGI. Losses at the gene ends were 10 bases for V and 5 bases for J; bases not matched to a gene: 7. The CDR3 loop spans 13 amino acids. DNA of the CDR3: TGTGCCACAAGGACAGGGGGAGGGACTGAAGCTTTCTTT. It translates to CATRTGGGTEAFF.

This clone was counted a single time. The rearrangement joins TRBV10-3 to TRBJ1-6; D might be TRBD1 (6 bases). Trimming took off 2 bases at V and 6 bases at J, with 11 bases between the two ends. The germline gives CDR1 ENHRY, CDR2 SYGVKD. This CDR3 spans 15 amino acids. The CDR3 is CAISENGRGNSPLHF. CDR3 coding DNA: TGTGCCATCAGTGAGAACGGCAGGGGTAATTCACCCCTCCACTTT.

The chain joins TRBV7-2 to TRBJ1-4, with unresolved D. Trimming took 1 base from V and 4 from J, leaving 10 bases between them. CDR1 and CDR2 from the germline V gene are SGHTA and FQGNSA. There are 15 residues in the CDR3. CDR3 sequence: CASSLVLRFNEKLFF. The CDR3, as DNA: TGTGCCAGCAGCTTAGTACTTCGGTTTAATGAAAAACTGTTTTTT. The full variable domain, rest sourced from reference TRBV7-2 and TRBJ1-4, is GAGVSQSPSNKVTEKGKDVELRCDPISGHTALYWYRQSLGQGLEFLIYFQGNSAPDKSGLPSDRFSAERTGGSVSTLTIQRTQQEDSAVYLCASSLVLRFNEKLFFGSGTQLSVL.

The chain combines TRBV25-1 with TRBJ2-7; TRBD1 might be the D (7 bases). V was trimmed by 7 bases and J by 6 bases, leaving 19 bases between them. Germline CDR1 and CDR2: MGHDK and SYGVNS. The CDR3 consists of 14 residues. The CDR3 reads CASNKEGALGEQYF. The CDR3 nucleotides read TGTGCCAGCAATAAGGAGGGGGCTTTGGGCGAGCAGTACTTC.